Below are 31 T cell receptor beta chains sequenced from a single sample in a study of T cell repertoires in cytomegalovirus infection (dated by TCRdb to 2018 to 2020). Sample treatment or condition, as interpreted from the label and publication: in vitro stimulation with specific CMV peptide epitopes to enrich CMV-specific T cells. Sequenced on an Illumina HiSeq 1500. TCRdb trimmed public reads at Q25 via fastp, called clones via MiXCR and kept in-frame beta chains. Identical CDR3 protein sequences are pooled into one entry, listed with their most common genes and DNA. The sample yields a few hundred thousand distinct CDR3 sequences; roughly a third were counted once. The ten most abundant clones make up roughly 17% of the sample. No antigen is known for these receptors. Sequencing used cultured PBMCs, obtained from culture after CMV antigen stimulation. The origin of the receptors is a human donor in good health (CMV status not recorded). Some clones in this sample may be carry-over from other donors' samples.

In this sample, this clonotype turned up a few times. The rearrangement joins TRBV27 to TRBJ2-1, with D possibly called TRBD1 or TRBD2 (6 bases each). This CDR3 has 15 amino acids. The V end lost 2 bases, the J end lost 5 bases, and 13 bases lay between the germline ends. Germline CDR1 reads MNHEY; CDR2 reads SMNVEV (reference sequence). CDR3 amino acids: CASSLPGGTNNEQFF. As DNA, the CDR3 is TGTGCCAGCAGTTTACCCGGAGGGACAAACAATGAGCAGTTCTTC.

CDR3 sequence (DNA): TGTGCCAGTAGTATCGGGGGGTTGGGGACTGAAGCTTTCTTT. It is translated as CASSIGGLGTEAFF. The gene calls are TRBV19 and TRBJ1-1; D perhaps matches TRBD1 (5 bases). The CDR3 is made up of 14 amino acids. Trimming stripped 3 bases from V and 5 bases from J, with 13 bases between. Per germline, CDR1 LNHDA and CDR2 SQIVND (reference sequence).

This clonotype was detected only a few times. This chain links TRBV7-2 with TRBJ2-3, with 7 bases matching TRBD2. The CDR3 runs 15 residues. The V gene's germline CDR1 is SGHTA and CDR2 FQGNSA. V shed 6 bases, J shed 6 bases, and the junction held 12 bases outside the gene matches. The CDR3 reads CASSNQGGSGDTQYF. CDR3 DNA sequence: TGTGCCAGCAGTAACCAGGGCGGGAGCGGCGATACGCAGTATTTT.

V and J are TRBV7-9 and TRBJ2-1; the match to TRBD2 covers 7 bases. This CDR3 has 17 residues. Germline V gene lookup returns CDR1 SEHNR and CDR2 FQNEAQ (reference sequence). The J segment lost 4 bases and the V segment lost 6 bases, leaving 15 bases of the junction unmatched. DNA of the CDR3: TGTGCCAGCAGTCGACCGGGAGGACTACCCGCTTACAATGAGCAGTTCTTC. Its protein product is CASSRPGGLPAYNEQFF.

At least ten counts were recorded for this clonotype. The chain is built from TRBV7-8 and TRBJ1-6; TRBD1 matches 7 bases. There are 15 residues in the CDR3. Germline values: CDR1 SGHVS, CDR2 FQNEAQ. With V trimmed by 1 base and J by 6 bases, 3 bases remained unmatched. In DNA, the CDR3 is TGTGCCAGCAGCTTAGTTGACAGGGCTAATTCACCCCTCCACTTT. Translating it yields CASSLVDRANSPLHF. The variable domain in full, with the rest retrieved from reference TRBV7-8 and TRBJ1-6, is GAGVSQSPRYKVAKRGQDVALRCDPISGHVSLFWYQQALGQGPEFLTYFQNEAQLDKSGLPSDRFFAERPEGSVSTLKIQRTQQEDSAVYLCASSLVDRANSPLHFGNGTRLTVT.

The chain carries TRBV29-1 and TRBJ2-3; no clear D gene. Trimming took 4 bases from V and 6 from J, leaving 11 bases between them. CDR1 is SQVTM, CDR2 ANQGSEA, per germline. This CDR3 comprises 12 residues. The chain's CDR3 is CSVVGMMDTQYF. The CDR3 bases are TGCAGCGTTGTTGGGATGATGGATACGCAGTATTTT.

The chain carries TRBV5-4 and TRBJ2-2; D is ambiguous. In germline, CDR1 is SGHNT, CDR2 YYREEE (reference sequence). Deletions cut 1 base from V and 7 bases from J, with 17 bases between. The CDR3 totals 16 residues. This CDR3 reads CASSLSFLVPSGELFF. The DNA of the CDR3 is TGTGCCAGCAGCTTGTCTTTCCTAGTACCCAGCGGGGAGCTGTTTTTT.

This clonotype appeared a few times. The chain employs TRBV19 and TRBJ2-1; 13 positions match TRBD2. This CDR3 region has 19 residues. Trimming took 6 bases from V and 0 from J; bases not matched to a gene: 11. Germline V gene lookup returns CDR1 LNHDA and CDR2 SQIVND (reference sequence). In DNA, the CDR3 is TGTGCCAGTAGCCCGGGACTAGCGGGACCATACCTCTCCTACAATGAGCAGTTCTTC. It specifies CASSPGLAGPYLSYNEQFF. Filled out from reference TRBV19 and TRBJ2-1, the complete variable domain reads DGGITQSPKYLFRKEGQNVTLSCEQNLNHDAMYWYRQDPGQGLRLIYYSQIVNDFQKGDIAEGYSVSREKKESFPLTVTSAQKNPTAFYLCASSPGLAGPYLSYNEQFFGPGTRLTVL.

The rearrangement links TRBV7-8 to TRBJ1-2, with D possibly being TRBD1 (5 bases). The germline V gene encodes CDR1 SGHVS and CDR2 FQNEAQ. V was trimmed by 4 bases and J by 4 bases, leaving 13 bases between them. The CDR3 runs 14 residues. As DNA, the CDR3 is TGTGCCAGCAGCTCCTTTGCAGGGAGCTATGGCTACACCTTC. Translating it yields CASSSFAGSYGYTF.

This clonotype was counted a few times. The chain uses TRBV7-2 and TRBJ2-1; TRBD1 is a possible D gene (5 bases). The CDR3 is made up of 16 amino acids. The V and J ends lost 5 bases and 0 bases respectively, with 14 bases between them. Germline lookup yields CDR1 SGHTA and CDR2 FQGNSA. CDR3 sequence reads: CASSQGAPSSYNEQFF. Here the CDR3 DNA reads TGTGCCAGCAGCCAAGGGGCCCCAAGCTCCTACAATGAGCAGTTCTTC.

This chain links TRBV5-6 with TRBJ2-3; D remains ambiguous. Per germline, CDR1 SGHDT and CDR2 YYEEEE. V lost 4 bases to trimming and J lost 2 bases, with 11 bases between them. The CDR3 contains 14 residues. Written as DNA, the CDR3 is TGTGCCAGCAGCCCGCAGCCATTCACAGATACGCAGTATTTT. Translated, it gives CASSPQPFTDTQYF.

The V and J genes are TRBV27 and TRBJ1-1; D is unclear. Germline-derived CDR1 and CDR2 are MNHEY and SMNVEV (reference sequence). CDR3 length: 14 amino acids. The ends were cut back, 0 bases at V and 1 base at J, with 6 bases in the middle. The CDR3 is CASSLSFRNTEAFF. CDR3 coding DNA: TGTGCCAGCAGTTTATCGTTTAGGAACACTGAAGCTTTCTTT.

V is TRBV28 and J is TRBJ2-5; maybe TRBD1 (6 bases). Per the germline V gene, CDR1 is MDHEN and CDR2 is SYDVKM. This CDR3 contains 13 residues. The V and J ends lost 4 bases and 8 bases respectively, with 14 bases between them. CDR3 coding DNA: TGTGCCAGCAGTTCCGGACAGTTGAATACCCAGTACTTC. It codes for CASSSGQLNTQYF.

The CDR3 DNA reads TGTGCCAGCAGTCCGACAGCCAATTCACCCCTCCACTTT. Its translation: CASSPTANSPLHF. This rearrangement joins TRBV12-3 or TRBV12-4 to TRBJ1-6; maybe TRBD1 (5 bases). Trimming left V 5 bases short and J 7 bases short, with 9 bases between. This CDR3 has 13 amino acids.

There are a few counts of this clonotype. The V call is TRBV4-3, the J call TRBJ1-2; tentative D call: TRBD1 (6 bases). The CDR3 has 15 residues. The germline CDR1 and CDR2 sequences are LGHNA and YSLEER. V lost 0 bases, J lost 2 bases, and 10 bases lay in between. The CDR3 nucleotides read TGCGCCAGCAGCCAAGAACCTGGACAGAACTATGGCTACACCTTC. It is translated as CASSQEPGQNYGYTF.

This sequence joins TRBV6-6 and TRBJ2-2, with 8 bases identical to TRBD1. The V gene end was trimmed by 6 bases and the J gene end by 6 bases; junction bases not matched to a gene: 18. This CDR3 has 18 residues. CDR1 and CDR2 from the germline V gene are MNHNY and SVGAGI (reference sequence). The CDR3 DNA follows: TGTGCCAGCAGCCGGAAGGACAGGGAGTTGGTGAGCCCCGGGGAGCTGTTTTTT. The encoded protein is CASSRKDRELVSPGELFF.

The J gene is TRBJ1-1, the V gene TRBV6-2 or TRBV6-3; D gene ambiguous. V was cut by 0 bases and J by 0 bases, with 11 bases left in between. The CDR3 contains 16 residues. The germline V gene encodes CDR1 MNHEY and CDR2 SVGEGT. CDR3 DNA: TGTGCCAGCAGTTACTCGATTACTTGGCTGAACACTGAAGCTTTCTTT. This translates into CASSYSITWLNTEAFF.

The table lists this clonotype with a few counts. The J gene is TRBJ1-1, the V gene TRBV4-1, with D unclear. Trimming stripped 3 bases from V and 0 bases from J, with 5 bases between. The germline gives CDR1 MGHRA, CDR2 YSYEKL. This CDR3 region has 13 residues. Written as DNA, the CDR3 is TGCGCCAGCAGCCACGCACTGAACACTGAAGCTTTCTTT. It yields the protein CASSHALNTEAFF.

The chain employs TRBV12-5 and TRBJ2-2, with D unclear. The CDR3 sequence is 12 residues long. V was shortened by 7 bases and J by 0 bases, with 3 bases between the two germline ends. The germline V gene encodes CDR1 LGHNT and CDR2 FRNRAP. The CDR3 sequence is CASDTNTGELFF. The CDR3 DNA sequence: TGTGCTAGTGATACGAACACCGGGGAGCTGTTTTTT.

This clonotype was found a few times. The chain links TRBV7-2 to TRBJ2-2; D is undetermined. Trimming shortened V by 5 bases and J by 2 bases, and 12 bases separated the two germline ends. CDR3 size: 15 residues. In germline, CDR1 is SGHTA, CDR2 FQGNSA. In DNA form, the CDR3 reads TGTGCCAGCAGCACCCGGTCTACTAACACCGGGGAGCTGTTTTTT. Residues: CASSTRSTNTGELFF.

This clonotype occurred a few times. V gene TRBV20-1 combines with J gene TRBJ1-2; 7 bases map to TRBD1. CDR1 and CDR2 from the germline V gene are DFQATT and SNEGSKA (reference sequence). J gave up 5 bases and V 3 bases, and 6 bases lay outside the gene matches. The CDR3 covers 13 residues. CDR3 region: CSASQGTVYGYTF. The DNA for the CDR3 is TGCAGTGCTAGTCAAGGGACAGTTTATGGCTACACCTTC.

This clonotype was counted only a few times. The chain recombines TRBV27 with TRBJ1-6; no clear D. Germline assignment: CDR1 MNHEY and CDR2 SMNVEV (reference sequence). The V end lost 3 bases, the J end lost 10 bases, and 13 bases lay between the germline ends. This CDR3 is 14 amino acids long. CDR3 DNA: TGTGCCAGCAGTTTGAAAGGGATGGTGTCACCCCTCCACTTT. As protein: CASSLKGMVSPLHF.

The V call is TRBV7-2, the J call TRBJ1-1; 7 nucleotides line up with TRBD1. CDR3 length: 16 amino acids. V lost 7 bases, J lost 0 bases, and 11 bases stayed unmatched. CDR1 and CDR2 from the germline V gene are SGHTA and FQGNSA. CDR3 loop: CASTYLTGKMNTEAFF. DNA of the CDR3: TGTGCCAGCACCTATCTGACAGGGAAAATGAACACTGAAGCTTTCTTT.

The V call is TRBV12-3 or TRBV12-4, the J call TRBJ2-7, with 14 bases identical to TRBD2. With V trimmed by 3 bases and J by 0 bases, 4 bases remained unmatched. CDR3 length equals 17 residues. The CDR3 DNA reads as TGTGCCAGCAGTTTGGGACTAGCGGGGGCTAGCTCCTACGAGCAGTACTTC. It translates to CASSLGLAGASSYEQYF.

The gene calls are TRBV20-1 and TRBJ2-1; 13 nucleotides match TRBD2. From germline, CDR1 is DFQATT and CDR2 SNEGSKA (reference sequence). CDR3 length: 15 residues. After removal of 6 bases from V and 7 bases from J, the junction contained 9 bases not matched to a gene. This CDR3 is CSAQTGTSGINEQFF. CDR3 nucleotides: TGCAGTGCCCAGACCGGGACTAGCGGGATAAATGAGCAGTTCTTC.

V and J are TRBV3-1 and TRBJ1-5, with 9 bases aligning to TRBD1. J was trimmed by 3 bases and V by 1 base; bases with no gene match: 10. This CDR3 region has 18 residues. The germline V gene has CDR1 LGHDT and CDR2 YNNKEL (reference sequence). The CDR3 loop is CASSQGHSGQGTNQPQHF. Here the CDR3 DNA reads TGTGCCAGCAGCCAAGGGCACTCAGGACAGGGGACCAATCAGCCCCAGCATTTT. Full variable domain (missing parts from reference TRBV3-1 and TRBJ1-5): DTAVSQTPKYLVTQMGNDKSIKCEQNLGHDTMYWYKQDSKKFLKIMFSYNNKELIINETVPNRFSPKSPDKAHLNLHINSLELGDSAVYFCASSQGHSGQGTNQPQHFGDGTRLSIL.

This clonotype was found many times. The genes are TRBV7-3 and TRBJ2-2; 15 positions match TRBD2. From germline, CDR1 is SGHTA and CDR2 FQGTGA. The trim removed 5 bases at V and 1 base at J, leaving 8 bases unmatched. CDR3 length: 19 residues. The CDR3 bases are TGTGCCAGCAGCCTCGGACTAGCGGGAGGGCGATTGAACACCGGGGAGCTGTTTTTT. It yields the protein CASSLGLAGGRLNTGELFF.

The rearrangement joins TRBV7-9 to TRBJ2-7; D call uncertain. Germline lookup yields CDR1 SEHNR and CDR2 FQNEAQ (reference sequence). Deletions cut 4 bases from V and 2 bases from J, with 6 bases between. CDR3 length equals 12 residues. As DNA, the CDR3 is TGTGCCAGCAGCTCCCAGCCCTACGAGCAGTACGTC. This gives the protein CASSSQPYEQYV.

The chain has TRBV5-4 and TRBJ1-5; D not resolved. Trimming removed 4 bases from V and 1 base from J, with 9 bases in between. CDR1 and CDR2 (germline): SGHNT, YYREEE (reference sequence). The CDR3 runs to 14 residues. This CDR3 is CASSDYTSNQPQHF. CDR3 DNA sequence: TGTGCCAGCAGCGATTACACCAGCAATCAGCCCCAGCATTTT.

The chain links TRBV6-2 or TRBV6-3 to TRBJ1-5; 8 bases agree with TRBD1. J was trimmed by 6 bases and V by 0 bases; bases with no gene match: 10. In germline, CDR1 is MNHEY, CDR2 SVGEGT. The CDR3 consists of 17 residues. DNA for the CDR3: TGTGCCAGCAGTTACTCGGGGTGGACAGGGAGGATTCAGCCCCAGCATTTT. This gives the protein CASSYSGWTGRIQPQHF.

This clonotype was seen more than once but under ten times. The V call is TRBV10-1, the J call TRBJ2-1, with D perhaps TRBD2 (6 bases). V was cut by 0 bases and J by 5 bases, with 17 bases left in between. The CDR3 is 17 residues long. Per germline, CDR1 WNHNN and CDR2 SYGVQD (reference sequence). In DNA form, the CDR3 reads TGCGCCAGCAGTGAGTCGCGGGGAGCCTCCCACGACAATGAGCAGTTCTTC. Translated, it gives CASSESRGASHDNEQFF.